This is a list of T cell receptor beta chains from one sample in a study of neurological immune-mediated disorders. MiXCR, applied by TCRdb to the 5' RACE reads, yields one record per CDR3 protein. The sample has some 47,000 distinct CDR3 sequences, 16% seen once. Sequenced sample: PBMCs. These receptors all come from a man aged 55 to 70 in good health. CDR3s include the opening cysteine and the closing phenylalanine or tryptophan. D genes are given only for firm matches. Expanded clones get a size class; other rows say once, few or many, or leave the size out.

13	TRBV20-1	.	TRBJ2-5	many	TGCAGTGCTAGCCAACCCGGAGGGGAGACCCAGTACTTC	CSASQPGGETQYF
14	TRBV12-3/TRBV12-4	.	TRBJ1-1	many	TGTGCCAGCAGTTTCCCCGGAGAGAGCACTGAAGCTTTCTTT	CASSFPGESTEAFF
14	TRBV2	.	TRBJ1-5	many	TGTGCCAGCAGTCGGAGCAACCGCAATCAGCCCCAGCATTTT	CASSRSNRNQPQHF
14	TRBV10-3	TRBD1	TRBJ1-1	many	TGTGCCATCAGCACCACAGGGGGAGACACTGAAGCTTTCTTT	CAISTTGGDTEAFF
9	TRBV6-1	.	TRBJ2-7	.	TGTGCCAGCGGGAGCGAGCAGTACTTC	CASGSEQYF
14	TRBV20-1	TRBD2	TRBJ2-7	many	TGCAGTGCCCTGGGGGGGACTAGCGTCGGCGAGCAGTACTTC	CSALGGTSVGEQYF
14	TRBV7-9	.	TRBJ2-3	many	TGTGCCAGCAGCCGACGGGGAAGCACAGATACGCAGTATTTT	CASSRRGSTDTQYF
16	TRBV7-2	.	TRBJ1-5	many	TGTGCCAGCAGCTTAAGAGGCCAGGGTGGTTATCAGCCCCAGCATTTT	CASSLRGQGGYQPQHF
13	TRBV9	.	TRBJ2-3	many	TGTGCCAGCAGCGCCATCCCAGGAGATACGCAGTATTTT	CASSAIPGDTQYF
14	TRBV5-1	.	TRBJ2-2	many	TGCGCCAGCAGCTTACTTCGTGGGAGCGGGGAGCTGTTTTTT	CASSLLRGSGELFF
15	TRBV20-1	.	TRBJ1-5	medium-sized	TGCAGTGCTAGAGGGGGGGGGGGCCGCTATCAGCCCCAGCATTTT	CSARGGGGRYQPQHF
15	TRBV5-1	TRBD2	TRBJ2-1	few	TGCGCCAGCAGCTTGGCGGGAGGGGCCTACAATGAGCAGTTCTTC	CASSLAGGAYNEQFF